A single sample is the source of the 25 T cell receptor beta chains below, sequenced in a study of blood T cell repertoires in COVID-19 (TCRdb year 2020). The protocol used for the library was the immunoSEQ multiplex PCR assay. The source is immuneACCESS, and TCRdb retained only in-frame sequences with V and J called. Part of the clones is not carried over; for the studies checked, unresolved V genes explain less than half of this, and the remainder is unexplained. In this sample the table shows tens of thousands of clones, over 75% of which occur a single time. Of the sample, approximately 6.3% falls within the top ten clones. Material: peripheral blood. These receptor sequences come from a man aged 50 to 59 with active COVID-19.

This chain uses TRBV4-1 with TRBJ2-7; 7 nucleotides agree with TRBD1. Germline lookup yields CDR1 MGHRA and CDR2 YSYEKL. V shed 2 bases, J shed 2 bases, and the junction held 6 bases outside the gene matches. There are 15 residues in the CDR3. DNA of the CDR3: TGCGCCAGCAGCCAACAGGACAGGACGACCTACGAGCAGTACTTC. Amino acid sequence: CASSQQDRTTYEQYF.

In nucleotides, the CDR3 is TGTGCCAGCTCACCACCGGTTAGTTGGAACACTGAAGCTTTCTTT. This codes for CASSPPVSWNTEAFF. The chain combines TRBV18 with TRBJ1-1; D not resolved. Germline lookup yields CDR1 KGHSH and CDR2 LQKENI. V was clipped by 0 bases and J by 1 base, with 9 bases between them. The CDR3 has 15 amino acids.

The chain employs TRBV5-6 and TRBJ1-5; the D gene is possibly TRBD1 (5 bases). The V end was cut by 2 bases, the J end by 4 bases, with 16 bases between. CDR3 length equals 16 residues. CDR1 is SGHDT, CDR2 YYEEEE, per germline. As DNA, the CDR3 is TGTGCCAGCAGCTTATTTCGTTTGGGGGGTAATCAGCCCCAGCATTTT. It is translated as CASSLFRLGGNQPQHF.

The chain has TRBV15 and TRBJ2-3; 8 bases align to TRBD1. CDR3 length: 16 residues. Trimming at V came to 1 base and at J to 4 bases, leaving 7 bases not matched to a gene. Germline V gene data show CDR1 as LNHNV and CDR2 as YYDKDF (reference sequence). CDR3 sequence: CATSRGSGGFADTQYF. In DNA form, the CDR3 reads TGTGCCACCAGCAGAGGTTCAGGGGGCTTCGCAGATACGCAGTATTTT.

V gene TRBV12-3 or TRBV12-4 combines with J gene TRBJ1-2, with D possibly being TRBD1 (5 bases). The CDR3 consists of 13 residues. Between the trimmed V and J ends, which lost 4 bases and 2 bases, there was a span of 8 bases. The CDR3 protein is CASSSDRNYGYTF. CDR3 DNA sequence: TGTGCCAGCAGTTCTGACAGAAACTATGGCTACACCTTC.

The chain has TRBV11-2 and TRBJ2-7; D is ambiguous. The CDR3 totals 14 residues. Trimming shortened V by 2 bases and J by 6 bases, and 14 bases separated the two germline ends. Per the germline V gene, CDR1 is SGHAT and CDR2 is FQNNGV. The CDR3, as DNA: TGTGCCAGCAGCTTACTATCGTTTAGCTCCGAGCAGTACTTC. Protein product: CASSLLSFSSEQYF.

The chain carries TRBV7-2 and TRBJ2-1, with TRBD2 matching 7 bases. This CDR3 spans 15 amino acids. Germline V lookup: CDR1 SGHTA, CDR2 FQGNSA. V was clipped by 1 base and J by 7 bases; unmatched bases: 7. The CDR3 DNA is TGTGCCAGCAGCTTAGGGACGGGACTAACTAATGAGCAGTTCTTC. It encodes CASSLGTGLTNEQFF. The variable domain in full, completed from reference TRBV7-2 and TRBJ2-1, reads GAGVSQSPSNKVTEKGKDVELRCDPISGHTALYWYRQSLGQGLEFLIYFQGNSAPDKSGLPSDRFSAERTGGSVSTLTIQRTQQEDSAVYLCASSLGTGLTNEQFFGPGTRLTVL.

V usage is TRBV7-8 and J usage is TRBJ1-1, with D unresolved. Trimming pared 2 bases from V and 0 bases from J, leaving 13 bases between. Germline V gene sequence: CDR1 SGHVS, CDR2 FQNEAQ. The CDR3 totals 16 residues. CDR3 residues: CASSLLGEALNTEAFF. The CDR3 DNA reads TGTGCCAGCAGCTTACTCGGGGAGGCTCTGAACACTGAAGCTTTCTTT.

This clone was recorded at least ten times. The chain's CDR3 is CASSVEALAGEEETQYF. The CDR3 bases are TGTGCCAGCAGCGTAGAAGCCCTAGCGGGAGAGGAAGAGACCCAGTACTTC. The rearrangement links TRBV9 to TRBJ2-5; 10 nucleotides align to TRBD2. Unmatched junction bases numbered 8, after V lost 0 bases and J lost 3 bases. The CDR3 has 17 residues. From germline, CDR1 is SGDLS and CDR2 YYNGEE.

CDR3 sequence reads: CASSFQGIELNQPQHF. CDR3 in DNA: TGTGCCAGCAGCTTTCAGGGGATTGAGCTCAATCAGCCCCAGCATTTT. The V gene is TRBV7-8, the J gene TRBJ1-5, with D perhaps TRBD1 (6 bases). There are 16 residues in the CDR3. Between the trimmed V and J ends, which lost 3 bases and 3 bases, there was a span of 15 bases. CDR1 is SGHVS and CDR2 is FQNEAQ in the germline V gene. The full variable domain, rest sourced from reference TRBV7-8 and TRBJ1-5, is GAGVSQSPRYKVAKRGQDVALRCDPISGHVSLFWYQQALGQGPEFLTYFQNEAQLDKSGLPSDRFFAERPEGSVSTLKIQRTQQEDSAVYLCASSFQGIELNQPQHFGDGTRLSIL.

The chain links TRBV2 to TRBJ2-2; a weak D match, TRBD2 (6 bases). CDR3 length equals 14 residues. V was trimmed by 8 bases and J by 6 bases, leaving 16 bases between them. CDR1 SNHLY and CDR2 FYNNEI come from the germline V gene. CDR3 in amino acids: CASSSGTLAGELFF. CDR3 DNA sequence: TGTGCCAGCTCGTCCGGGACTTTAGCCGGGGAGCTGTTTTTT.

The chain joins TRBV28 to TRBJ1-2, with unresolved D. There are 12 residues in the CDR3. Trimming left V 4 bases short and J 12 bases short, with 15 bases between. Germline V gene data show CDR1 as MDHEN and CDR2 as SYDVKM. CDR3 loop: CASSSRSFGNTF. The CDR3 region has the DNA TGTGCCAGCAGTTCCCGGTCCTTCGGGAACACCTTC.

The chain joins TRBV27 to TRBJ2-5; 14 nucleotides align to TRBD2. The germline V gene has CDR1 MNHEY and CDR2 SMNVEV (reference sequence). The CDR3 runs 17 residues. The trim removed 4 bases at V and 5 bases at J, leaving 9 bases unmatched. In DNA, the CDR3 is TGTGCCAGCAGTTCCGGGACTAGCGGGAGAGTAGGTGAGACCCAGTACTTC. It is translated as CASSSGTSGRVGETQYF.

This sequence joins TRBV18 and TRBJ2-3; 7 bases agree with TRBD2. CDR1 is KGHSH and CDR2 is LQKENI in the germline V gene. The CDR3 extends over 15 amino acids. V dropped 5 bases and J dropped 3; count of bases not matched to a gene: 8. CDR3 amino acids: CASSSAGYGTDTQYF. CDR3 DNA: TGTGCCAGCTCATCAGCGGGGTATGGGACAGATACGCAGTATTTT.

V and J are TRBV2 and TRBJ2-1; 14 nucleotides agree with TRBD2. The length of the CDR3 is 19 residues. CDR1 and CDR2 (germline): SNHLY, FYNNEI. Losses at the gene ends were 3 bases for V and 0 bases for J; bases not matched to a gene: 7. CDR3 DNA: TGTGCCAGCAGTGAGGGGACTAGCGGGAGAGGTAGCTCCTACAATGAGCAGTTCTTC. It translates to CASSEGTSGRGSSYNEQFF.

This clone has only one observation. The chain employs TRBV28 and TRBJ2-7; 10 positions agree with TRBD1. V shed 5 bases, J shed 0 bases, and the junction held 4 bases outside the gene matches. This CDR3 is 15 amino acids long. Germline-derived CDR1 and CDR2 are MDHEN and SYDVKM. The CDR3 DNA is TGTGCCAGCAGTATGGGGACAGGGGACTCCTACGAGCAGTACTTC. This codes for CASSMGTGDSYEQYF.

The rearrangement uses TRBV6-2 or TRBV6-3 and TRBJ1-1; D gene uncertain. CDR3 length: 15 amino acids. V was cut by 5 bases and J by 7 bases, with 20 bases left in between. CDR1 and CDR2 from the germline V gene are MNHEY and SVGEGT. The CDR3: CASSTPWRPPIEAFF. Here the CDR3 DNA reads TGTGCCAGCAGTACTCCTTGGAGGCCCCCTATTGAAGCTTTCTTT.

The CDR3 loop reads CASRRGNTEAFF. CDR3 DNA: TGTGCCAGCCGAAGGGGGAACACTGAAGCTTTCTTT. This chain connects TRBV6-4 to TRBJ1-1; D perhaps matches TRBD1 (5 bases). Between the trimmed V and J ends, which lost 8 bases and 1 base, there was a span of 8 bases. The CDR3 runs 12 residues. Per the germline V gene, CDR1 is MRHNA and CDR2 is SNTAGT.

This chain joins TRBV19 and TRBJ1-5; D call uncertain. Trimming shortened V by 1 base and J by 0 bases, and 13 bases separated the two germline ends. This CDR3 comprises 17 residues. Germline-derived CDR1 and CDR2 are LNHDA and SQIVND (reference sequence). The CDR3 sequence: CASSIGQGYYSNQPQHF. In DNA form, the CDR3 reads TGTGCCAGTAGTATAGGCCAAGGATACTATAGCAATCAGCCCCAGCATTTT.

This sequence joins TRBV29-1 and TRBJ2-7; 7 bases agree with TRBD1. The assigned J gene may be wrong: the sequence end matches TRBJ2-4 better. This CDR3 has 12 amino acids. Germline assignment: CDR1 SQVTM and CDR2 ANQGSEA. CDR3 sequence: CSVHLEGAIQYF. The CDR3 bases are TGCAGCGTTCACCTTGAGGGGGCCATTCAGTACTTC.

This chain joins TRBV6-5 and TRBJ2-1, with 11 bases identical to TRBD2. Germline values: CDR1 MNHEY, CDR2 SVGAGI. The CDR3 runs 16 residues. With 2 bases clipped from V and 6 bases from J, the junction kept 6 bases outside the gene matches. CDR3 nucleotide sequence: TGTGCCAGCAGTTACATGGGGACTAGCGGTTTCAATGAGCAGTTCTTC. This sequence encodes CASSYMGTSGFNEQFF.

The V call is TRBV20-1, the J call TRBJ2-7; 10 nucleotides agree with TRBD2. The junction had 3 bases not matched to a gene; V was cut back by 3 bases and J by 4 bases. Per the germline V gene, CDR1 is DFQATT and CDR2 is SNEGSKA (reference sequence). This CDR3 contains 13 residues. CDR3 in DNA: TGCAGTGCTAGTATGACTAGCGGGTACGAGCAGTACTTC. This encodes CSASMTSGYEQYF.

The CDR3 reads CAINRGRGANVLTF. The CDR3 DNA sequence: TGTGCCATCAACAGGGGGCGCGGGGCCAACGTCCTGACTTTC. The chain carries TRBV28 and TRBJ2-6, with 9 nucleotides matching TRBD1. Germline loops: CDR1 MDHEN, CDR2 SYDVKM. CDR3 length: 14 residues. The J segment lost 4 bases and the V segment lost 10 bases, leaving 5 bases of the junction unmatched.

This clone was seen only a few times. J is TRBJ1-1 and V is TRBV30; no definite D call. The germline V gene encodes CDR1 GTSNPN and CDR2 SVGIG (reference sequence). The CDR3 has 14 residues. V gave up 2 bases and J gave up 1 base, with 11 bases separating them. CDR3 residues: CAWSKSITNTEAFF. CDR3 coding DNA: TGTGCCTGGAGTAAGAGTATCACGAACACTGAAGCTTTCTTT.

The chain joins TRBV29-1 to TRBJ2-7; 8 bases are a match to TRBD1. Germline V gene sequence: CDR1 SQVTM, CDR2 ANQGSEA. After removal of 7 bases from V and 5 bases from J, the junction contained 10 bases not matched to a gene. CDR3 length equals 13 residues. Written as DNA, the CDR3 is TGCAGCGCTTCGACAGGGGTGGGCAACGAGCAGTACTTC. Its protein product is CSASTGVGNEQYF.